The 30 T cell receptor beta chains listed next were all sequenced from one sample in a study of human T cells and chemical hapten exposure. TCRdb redid the calling of the RACE reads with MiXCR, one entry per CDR3 protein. The sample includes roughly 49,000 distinct CDR3 sequences, around 4% seen only once; the top ten take under 2%. As for time point: healthy volunteer bleed at 2 weeks. It was unfractionated whole blood from which total RNA was extracted. The sample was whole blood. These receptor sequences come from a female donor in good health. Some clones in this sample may be carry-over from other donors' samples.

This clonotype has ten or more counts. The chain uses TRBV20-1 and TRBJ2-3; D unresolved. This CDR3 has 13 residues. CDR1 and CDR2 (germline): DFQATT, SNEGSKA (reference sequence). Trimming shortened V by 3 bases and J by 4 bases, and 11 bases separated the two germline ends. As DNA, the CDR3 is TGCAGTGCTAGTGGGGAAAATGCAGATACGCAGTATTTT. Residues: CSASGENADTQYF.

This clonotype appeared many times. V and J are TRBV12-3 or TRBV12-4 and TRBJ1-5, with no clear D. Trimming stripped 1 base from V and 6 bases from J, with 16 bases between. There are 16 residues in the CDR3. The CDR3 DNA follows: TGTGCCAGCAGTTTAGGTGGTCTGGGGTTCCGTCAGCCCCAGCATTTT. It codes for CASSLGGLGFRQPQHF.

This clonotype occurred many times. CDR3 DNA: TGTGCCAGCAGTAATAACAGGGACTATAATTCACCCCTCCACTTT. Amino acids: CASSNNRDYNSPLHF. The rearrangement links TRBV12-3 or TRBV12-4 to TRBJ1-6; D possibly corresponds to TRBD1 (6 bases). This CDR3 has 15 residues. V lost 5 bases to trimming and J lost 3 bases, with 11 bases between them.

The chain links TRBV5-1 to TRBJ2-1; D is uncertain. V was pared by 0 bases and J by 6 bases, with 10 bases between. Germline V gene lookup returns CDR1 SGHRS and CDR2 YFSETQ. The CDR3 is made up of 14 amino acids. The CDR3 is CASSLEGRTNEQFF. In nucleotides, the CDR3 is TGCGCCAGCAGCTTGGAAGGACGGACCAATGAGCAGTTCTTC.

This clonotype has a handful of counts. V is TRBV7-9 and J is TRBJ1-3; TRBD1 aligns across 10 bases. Germline CDR1 SEHNR, CDR2 FQNEAQ (reference sequence). With V trimmed by 5 bases and J by 4 bases, 8 bases remained unmatched. This CDR3 spans 16 amino acids. CDR3 sequence reads: CASSPRQGAPGNTIYF. In DNA, the CDR3 is TGTGCCAGCAGCCCTCGACAGGGGGCGCCGGGAAACACCATATATTTT.

This clonotype was picked up many times. This chain connects TRBV7-4 to TRBJ1-5, with D possibly matching TRBD1 (6 bases). V lost 2 bases, J lost 4 bases, and 18 bases lay in between. CDR1 SGHVT and CDR2 SQSDAQ come from the germline V gene. CDR3 length equals 17 residues. CDR3 amino acids: CASSLSPPTGSNQPQHF. CDR3 DNA sequence: TGTGCCAGCAGCTTATCCCCCCCGACAGGCTCGAATCAGCCCCAGCATTTT.

The table lists this clonotype with many counts. This sequence joins TRBV28 and TRBJ2-4; no firm D call. V was pared by 3 bases and J by 2 bases, with 2 bases between. CDR3 length: 12 residues. The germline V gene has CDR1 MDHEN and CDR2 SYDVKM. CDR3 loop: CASSFPKNIQYF. The CDR3 DNA is TGTGCCAGCAGTTTTCCCAAAAACATTCAGTACTTC.

This clonotype was detected only a few times. An end of the junction does not agree with germline; a read error may underlie this. The rearrangement uses TRBV28 and TRBJ1-6; a weak D match, TRBD1 (5 bases). The CDR3 totals 17 residues. The germline V gene encodes CDR1 MDHEN and CDR2 SYDVKM. The CDR3 spells CASRYRLRGTYNSPLNF. CDR3 nucleotide sequence: TGTGCCAGCAGATACAGATTGCGGGGGACGTATAATTCACCCCTCAACTTT.

The chain has TRBV5-5 and TRBJ2-7, with 10 bases aligning to TRBD1. In germline, CDR1 is SGHKS, CDR2 YYEKEE (reference sequence). Germline trimming cut 4 bases from V and 2 bases from J; bases unmatched to any gene: 6. There are 15 residues in the CDR3. The CDR3 loop reads CASSDPGTGAYEQYF. CDR3 nucleotide sequence: TGTGCCAGCAGCGATCCCGGGACAGGGGCCTACGAGCAGTACTTC.

This clonotype was seen at least ten times. J is TRBJ2-3 and V is TRBV6-1; tentatively, D is TRBD2 (7 bases). The CDR3 is 16 residues long. Germline loops: CDR1 MNHNS, CDR2 SASEGT. Trimming removed 1 base from V and 4 bases from J, with 15 bases in between. CDR3: CASSEVGGAPPDTQYF. The CDR3 DNA is TGTGCCAGCAGTGAAGTAGGGGGGGCACCGCCAGATACGCAGTATTTT.

The table lists this clonotype with many counts. The chain recombines TRBV29-1 with TRBJ1-5, with no clear D. Germline V gene data show CDR1 as SQVTM and CDR2 as ANQGSEA. This CDR3 has 10 residues. Trimming left V 4 bases short and J 7 bases short, with 5 bases between. The CDR3 protein is CSVGEQPQHF. The DNA of the CDR3 is TGCAGCGTTGGCGAGCAGCCCCAGCATTTT.

This clonotype was counted at least ten times. This rearrangement joins TRBV4-2 to TRBJ2-1; possible D gene TRBD1, 7 bases. With 0 bases removed from V and 6 bases from J, the gap between germline ends came to 18 bases. Germline-derived CDR1 and CDR2 are LGHNA and YNFKEQ. The length of the CDR3 is 17 residues. The CDR3 spells CASSQDRQGGWSNEQFF. CDR3 nucleotide sequence: TGTGCCAGCAGCCAAGATCGGCAGGGGGGCTGGAGCAATGAGCAGTTCTTC.

The rearrangement joins TRBV7-6 to TRBJ1-4, with 10 nucleotides matching TRBD1. Germline CDR1 is SGHVS and CDR2 is FNYEAQ. CDR3 length: 15 amino acids. Trimming at V came to 5 bases and at J to 6 bases, leaving 6 bases not matched to a gene. Here the CDR3 reads CASSKGTGAHEKLFF. The CDR3 bases are TGTGCCAGCAGCAAAGGGACAGGGGCTCATGAAAAACTGTTTTTT.

This clonotype was seen at least ten times. The chain couples TRBV12-3 or TRBV12-4 to TRBJ1-1; possible D gene TRBD1, 6 bases. Trimming pared 6 bases from V and 8 bases from J, leaving 22 bases between. The CDR3 consists of 15 residues. This CDR3 reads CASRPIRAGALEAFF. The CDR3 DNA sequence: TGTGCCAGCAGGCCGATTAGGGCAGGGGCCCTGGAAGCTTTCTTT.

This clonotype has ten or more counts. V and J are TRBV5-1 and TRBJ2-3; tentatively, D is TRBD2 (5 bases). Germline lookup yields CDR1 SGHRS and CDR2 YFSETQ. Trimming cost V 4 bases and J 4 bases, with 16 bases left between them. This CDR3 spans 15 amino acids. The CDR3, as DNA: TGCGCCAGCAGCCCGGCCGGACTCCCAGCAGATACGCAGTATTTT. Its protein is CASSPAGLPADTQYF.

This clonotype showed up just a few times. This chain's CDR3 is CAMSGTSGDTQYF. CDR3 DNA: TGTGCCATGTCCGGGACTAGCGGGGATACGCAGTATTTT. The chain carries TRBV10-3 and TRBJ2-3, with 12 bases that match TRBD2. CDR3 size: 13 residues. Germline V gene lookup returns CDR1 ENHRY and CDR2 SYGVKD. V lost 9 bases to trimming and J lost 6 bases; unmatched junction nucleotides: 4.

This clonotype was found many times. The chain combines TRBV5-4 with TRBJ2-3; 9 nucleotides agree with TRBD1. The length of the CDR3 is 15 residues. CDR1 SGHNT and CDR2 YYREEE come from the germline V gene (reference sequence). V trimming: 4 bases; J trimming: 3 bases; junction bases outside the gene matches: 6. The CDR3, as DNA: TGTGCCAGCAGCGTGGACAGGGGTTTGACAGATACGCAGTATTTT. Translation: CASSVDRGLTDTQYF.

This clonotype was picked up a small number of times. The V call is TRBV5-4, the J call TRBJ1-2; D unresolved. The germline gives CDR1 SGHNT, CDR2 YYREEE (reference sequence). CDR3 length equals 12 residues. V lost 4 bases to trimming and J lost 4 bases, with 8 bases between them. This chain's CDR3 is CASSDTSYGYTF. DNA for the CDR3: TGTGCCAGCAGCGACACCAGCTATGGCTACACCTTC.

This clonotype occurred many times. The DNA of the CDR3 is TGTGCCAGCAGTTTGGCAGGGGGGGCTGAAGCTTTCTTT. The encoded protein is CASSLAGGAEAFF. The rearrangement joins TRBV12-3 or TRBV12-4 to TRBJ1-1; 7 bases are shared with TRBD1. Trimming took 3 bases from V and 6 from J; bases not matched to a gene: 4. The CDR3 has 13 amino acids.

This clonotype was seen repeatedly, ten times or more. The chain carries TRBV7-6 and TRBJ2-1; 7 nucleotides agree with TRBD2. The CDR3 covers 15 residues. CDR1 is SGHVS, CDR2 FNYEAQ, per germline. Trimming cost V 5 bases and J 5 bases; bases outside gene matches: 9. This chain's CDR3 is CASSPWLAADNEQFF. The CDR3 coding sequence is TGTGCCAGCAGCCCCTGGCTAGCGGCGGACAATGAGCAGTTCTTC.

This clonotype was detected many times. The chain links TRBV7-2 to TRBJ1-4; D is ambiguous. CDR1 and CDR2 (germline): SGHTA, FQGNSA. The CDR3 covers 17 residues. Trimming pared 1 base from V and 3 bases from J, leaving 15 bases between. The CDR3 loop is CASSLVIGYSSNEKLFF. The CDR3 DNA reads TGTGCCAGCAGCTTAGTTATAGGCTACAGTTCTAATGAAAAACTGTTTTTT.

This clonotype was recorded many times. The chain joins TRBV20-1 to TRBJ2-1; tentatively, D is TRBD2 (6 bases). Germline loops: CDR1 DFQATT, CDR2 SNEGSKA (reference sequence). Trimming removed 4 bases from V and 4 bases from J, with 14 bases in between. The CDR3 runs 14 residues. The CDR3: CSANGGRDYNEQFF. The DNA for the CDR3 is TGCAGTGCTAACGGGGGACGGGATTACAATGAGCAGTTCTTC.

This clonotype was counted a few times. The chain carries TRBV7-9 and TRBJ1-4; D is uncertain. The CDR3 sequence is 16 residues long. V dropped 5 bases and J dropped 0 bases, with 13 bases sitting between them. Germline loops: CDR1 SEHNR, CDR2 FQNEAQ (reference sequence). In DNA form, the CDR3 reads TGTGCCAGCAGCCGTCGCGGGGTTGCAACTAATGAAAAACTGTTTTTT. Translating gives CASSRRGVATNEKLFF.

J is TRBJ2-1 and V is TRBV18; D gene uncertain. Per germline, CDR1 KGHSH and CDR2 LQKENI. The V and J ends lost 0 bases and 8 bases respectively, with 11 bases between them. The CDR3 sequence is 14 residues long. CDR3 nucleotides: TGTGCCAGCTCACCACCGACTTTAAGGTATGAGCAGTTCTTC. Encoded protein: CASSPPTLRYEQFF.

This clonotype was seen repeatedly, ten times or more. CDR3: CASSPSGTGAYEQYF. The DNA of the CDR3 is TGTGCCAGCAGCCCTTCGGGGACAGGGGCCTACGAGCAGTACTTC. The gene calls are TRBV4-2 and TRBJ2-7; 10 bases agree with TRBD1. CDR1 is LGHNA, CDR2 YNFKEQ, per germline. The CDR3 spans 15 residues. J lost 2 bases, V lost 4 bases, and 5 bases had no gene match.

This clonotype was picked up many times. The chain combines TRBV7-9 with TRBJ1-2; possibly TRBD1 for D (6 bases). The V gene lost 5 bases and the J gene lost 4 bases, with 14 bases spanning the gap. The germline V gene encodes CDR1 SEHNR and CDR2 FQNEAQ (reference sequence). The CDR3 sequence is 14 residues long. This CDR3 reads CASSPRGPPYGYTF. The CDR3 DNA is TGTGCCAGCAGCCCCCGGGGGCCTCCCTATGGCTACACCTTC.

This clonotype was counted many times. The chain carries TRBV20-1 and TRBJ1-4, with D unclear. Between the trimmed V and J ends, which lost 5 bases and 2 bases, there was a span of 9 bases. The germline CDR1 and CDR2 sequences are DFQATT and SNEGSKA (reference sequence). The length of the CDR3 is 13 residues. Here the CDR3 reads CSALPGTNEKLFF. CDR3 DNA: TGCAGTGCTCTTCCTGGGACTAATGAAAAACTGTTTTTT.

This clonotype was seen at least ten times. The rearrangement joins TRBV5-1 to TRBJ2-3, with a weak D call TRBD2 (5 bases). V gave up 4 bases and J gave up 2 bases, with 20 bases separating them. The CDR3 is made up of 17 amino acids. Germline CDR1 reads SGHRS; CDR2 reads YFSETQ. The CDR3 DNA is TGCGCCAGCAGCCACGAGGGCCCGGAACAGTACACAGATACGCAGTATTTT. Translated, it gives CASSHEGPEQYTDTQYF.

The table lists this clonotype with many counts. V usage is TRBV20-1 and J usage is TRBJ2-5; tentatively, D is TRBD2 (7 bases). Germline-derived CDR1 and CDR2 are DFQATT and SNEGSKA (reference sequence). The V end was cut by 5 bases, the J end by 5 bases, with 12 bases between. This CDR3 has 12 residues. The CDR3 DNA reads TGCAGTGCTGAGGAGGGGGGGGAGACCCAGTACTTC. Amino acid sequence: CSAEEGGETQYF.

At least ten counts were recorded for this clonotype. V usage is TRBV20-1 and J usage is TRBJ2-7, with TRBD1 identical over 12 bases. The CDR3 length is 16 residues. Trimming cost V 3 bases and J 6 bases; bases outside gene matches: 12. The germline V gene encodes CDR1 DFQATT and CDR2 SNEGSKA (reference sequence). CDR3: CSASPLFGTGGAEQYF. CDR3 coding DNA: TGCAGTGCTAGTCCGCTGTTCGGGACAGGGGGCGCCGAGCAGTACTTC.